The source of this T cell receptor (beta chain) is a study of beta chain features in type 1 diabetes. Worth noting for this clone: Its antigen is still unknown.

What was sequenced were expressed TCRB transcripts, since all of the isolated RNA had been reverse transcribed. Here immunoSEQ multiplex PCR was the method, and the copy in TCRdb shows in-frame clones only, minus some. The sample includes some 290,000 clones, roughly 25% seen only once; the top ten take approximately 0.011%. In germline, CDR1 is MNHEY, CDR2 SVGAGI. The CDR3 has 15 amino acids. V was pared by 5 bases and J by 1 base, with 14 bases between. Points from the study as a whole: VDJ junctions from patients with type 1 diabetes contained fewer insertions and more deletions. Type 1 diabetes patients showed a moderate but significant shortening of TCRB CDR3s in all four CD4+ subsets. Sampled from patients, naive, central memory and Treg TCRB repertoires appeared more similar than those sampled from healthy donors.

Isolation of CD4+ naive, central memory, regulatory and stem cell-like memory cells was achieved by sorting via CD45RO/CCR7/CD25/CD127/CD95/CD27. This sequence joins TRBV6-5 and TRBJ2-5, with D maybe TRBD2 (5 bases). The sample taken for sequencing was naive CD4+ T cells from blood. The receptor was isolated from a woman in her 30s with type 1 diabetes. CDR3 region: CASSGGPRTQETQYF. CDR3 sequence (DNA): TGTGCCAGCAGTGGCGGGCCTCGGACCCAAGAGACCCAGTACTTC.